A selection of T cell receptor beta chains follows, all from one sample in a study of control samples from healthy donors and cancer patients. Repertoires were generated with immunoSEQ multiplex PCR, while TCRdb's copy carries only in-frame clones and drops some. The sample records about 90,000 clones, 90% being singletons. Sequencing was carried out using blood. These receptors were taken from a woman aged 18-29 years in good health. Both conserved end residues are part of each CDR3.

v_gene	j_gene	CDR3aa
TRBV27	TRBJ2-7	CASSTRDGYYEQYF
TRBV23-1	TRBJ2-1	CASSQPPDTNEQFF
TRBV9	TRBJ2-5	CASSVRGGGGWETQYF
TRBV19	TRBJ2-1	CASRVDSSQGDYNEQFF
TRBV19	TRBJ1-1	CASVGYTEAFF
TRBV19	TRBJ1-2	CASSIGRGAGEGTGYGYTF
TRBV5-4	TRBJ1-2	CASSLDGQGRFSGYTF
TRBV7-9	TRBJ1-1	CASSFFGQGTEAFF
TRBV11-2	TRBJ1-1	CASSSLNPGDYTEAFF
TRBV3-1/TRBV3-2	TRBJ1-6	CASRDGGGSYNSPLHF
TRBV5-8	TRBJ1-5	CASSKTIISNQPQHF
TRBV6-6	TRBJ2-3	CAVTGTGVTDTQYF
TRBV4-2	TRBJ1-4	CASSQDPPGGVEKLFF
TRBV29-1	TRBJ1-1	CSVGRLIMNTEAFF
TRBV6-5	TRBJ1-1	CASSTLIDTEAFF
TRBV5-1	TRBJ1-1	CASSLTGTGLTTEAFF
TRBV9	TRBJ2-5	CASSGTAQETQYF
TRBV7-3	TRBJ2-2	CASSPRVGKTGELFF
TRBV2	TRBJ1-6	CASSNRGPGGNSPLHF